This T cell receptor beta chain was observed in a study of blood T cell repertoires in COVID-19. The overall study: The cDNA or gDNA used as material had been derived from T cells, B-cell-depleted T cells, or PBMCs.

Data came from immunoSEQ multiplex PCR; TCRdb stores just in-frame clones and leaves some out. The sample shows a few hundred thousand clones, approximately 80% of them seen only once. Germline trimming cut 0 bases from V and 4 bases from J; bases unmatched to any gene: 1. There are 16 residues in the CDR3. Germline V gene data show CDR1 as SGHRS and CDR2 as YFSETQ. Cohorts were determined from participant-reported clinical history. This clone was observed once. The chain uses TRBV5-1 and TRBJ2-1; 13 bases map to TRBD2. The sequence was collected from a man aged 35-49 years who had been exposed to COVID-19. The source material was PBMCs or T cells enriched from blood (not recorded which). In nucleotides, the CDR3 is TGCGCCAGCAGCTTGGGGACTAGCGGGGGATACAATGAGCAGTTCTTC. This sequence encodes CASSLGTSGGYNEQFF.